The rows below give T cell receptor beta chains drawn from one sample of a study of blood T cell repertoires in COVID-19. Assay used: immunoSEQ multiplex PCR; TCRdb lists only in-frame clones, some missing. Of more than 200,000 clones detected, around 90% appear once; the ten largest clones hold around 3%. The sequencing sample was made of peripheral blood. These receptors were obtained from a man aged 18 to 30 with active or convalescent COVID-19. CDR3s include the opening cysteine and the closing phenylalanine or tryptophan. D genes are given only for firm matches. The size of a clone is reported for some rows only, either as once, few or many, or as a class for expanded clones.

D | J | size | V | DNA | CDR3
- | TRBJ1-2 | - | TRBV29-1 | TGCAGCGTTGAAGATCGGGGGGCGGGCTATGGCTACACCTTC | CSVEDRGAGYGYTF
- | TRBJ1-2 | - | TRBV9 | TGTGCCAGCAGCTTAACAGGTTCGGAGGGCTACACCTTC | CASSLTGSEGYTF
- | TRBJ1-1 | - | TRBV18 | TGTGCCAGCTCACCCGGGATGAACACTGAAGCTTTCTTT | CASSPGMNTEAFF
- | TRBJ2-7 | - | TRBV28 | TGTGCCAGCAGGACCGGGTCGGGGGAGCAGTACTTC | CASRTGSGEQYF
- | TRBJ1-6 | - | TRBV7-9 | TGTGCCAGCAGCTTAGCCCTTTCCCACTTAAGAGGATATAATTCACCCCTCCACTTT | CASSLALSHLRGYNSPLHF
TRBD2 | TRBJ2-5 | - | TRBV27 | TGTGCCAGCAGTCTAGCGGGAGTACTGGAGACCCAGTACTTC | CASSLAGVLETQYF
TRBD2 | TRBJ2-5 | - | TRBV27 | TGTGCCAGCAGTGACCCGGGACTAGCGGGAGTTACCCAGTACTTC | CASSDPGLAGVTQYF
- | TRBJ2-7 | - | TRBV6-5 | TGTGCCAGCAGTCATAGGATGACTCCGTGGTACTTC | CASSHRMTPWYF
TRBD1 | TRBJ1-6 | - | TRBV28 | TGTGCCAGCAGGGGACAGGGGGCGAGTTCACCCCTCCACTTT | CASRGQGASSPLHF
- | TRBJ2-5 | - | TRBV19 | TGTGCCAGTAAGCCCGCCTACCAAGAGACCCAGTACTTC | CASKPAYQETQYF
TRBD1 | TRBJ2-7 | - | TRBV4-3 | TGCGCCAGCAGCTACCGGGACAGGTCCTACGAGCAGTACTTC | CASSYRDRSYEQYF
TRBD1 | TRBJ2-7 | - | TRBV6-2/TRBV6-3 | TGTGCCAGCAGTTACTCCCGGGACAGGGGGTCTTACGAGCAGTACTTC | CASSYSRDRGSYEQYF
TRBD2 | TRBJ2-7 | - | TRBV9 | TGTGCCAGCAGCGGACTAGCGGGGGCTTACGAGCAGTACTTC | CASSGLAGAYEQYF
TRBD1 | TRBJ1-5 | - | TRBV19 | TGTGCCAGTTCCGACAGGGGGCAACAGCCCCAGCATTTT | CASSDRGQQPQHF
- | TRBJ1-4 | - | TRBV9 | TGTGCCAGCAGCCCCCCCGGGGGGGCGGATGAAAAACTGTTTTTT | CASSPPGGADEKLFF
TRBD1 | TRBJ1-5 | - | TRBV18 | TGTGCCAGCTCGGATAGGGACAGGGAGGGGGTCAATCAGCCCCAGCATTTT | CASSDRDREGVNQPQHF
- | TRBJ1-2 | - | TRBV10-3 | TGTGCCATCAAGAGCGAAGGCTACACCTTC | CAIKSEGYTF
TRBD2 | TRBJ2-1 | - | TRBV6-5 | TGTGCCAGCAGTTCGGTAGCGGGGGGCATCTACAATGAGCAGTTCTTC | CASSSVAGGIYNEQFF
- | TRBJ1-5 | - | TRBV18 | TGTGCCAGCTCAGGCACAGTAATCAATCAGCCCCAGCATTTT | CASSGTVINQPQHF
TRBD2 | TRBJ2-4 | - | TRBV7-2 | TGTGCCAGCAGCTTAAAGGGAGGGGCTAGCCGTAACATTCAGTACTTC | CASSLKGGASRNIQYF
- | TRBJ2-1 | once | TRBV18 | TGTGCCAGCTCACCCTCGGTCCATAGCGGCTCCTACAATGAGCAGTTCTTC | CASSPSVHSGSYNEQFF
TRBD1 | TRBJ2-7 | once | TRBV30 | TGTGCTGGCGGGACAGGGGTGACAGGGCAGTACTTC | CAGGTGVTGQYF
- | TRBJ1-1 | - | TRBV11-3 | TGTGCCAGCAGCTTGGGGGGGACTAACACTGAAGCTTTCTTT | CASSLGGTNTEAFF
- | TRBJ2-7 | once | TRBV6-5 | TGTGCCAGCAGTTACTCGTTTGACAGAACCTACGAGCAGTACTTC | CASSYSFDRTYEQYF
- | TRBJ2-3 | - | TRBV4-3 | TGCGCCAGCAGCCAAGATCGTGGGGGGTCGGATACGCAGTATTTT | CASSQDRGGSDTQYF
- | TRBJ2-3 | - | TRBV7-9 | TGTGCCAGCAATATGGTAGCAGGCACAGATACGCAGTATTTT | CASNMVAGTDTQYF
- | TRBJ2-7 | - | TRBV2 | TGTGCCAGCAGCACTTCGGGCTCCTACGAGCAGTACTTC | CASSTSGSYEQYF
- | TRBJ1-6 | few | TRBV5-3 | TGTGCCAGAAGCTTGGCCAGGGCTTATTCACCCCTCCACTTT | CARSLARAYSPLHF
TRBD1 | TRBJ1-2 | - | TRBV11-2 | TGTGCCAGCAGCCTAGGGTCACCTGGACAGGGCTATGGCTACACCTTC | CASSLGSPGQGYGYTF
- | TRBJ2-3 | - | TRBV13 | TGTGCCAGCAGACTAGGACAGAGCACAGATACGCAGTATTTT | CASRLGQSTDTQYF
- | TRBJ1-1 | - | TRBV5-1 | TGCGCCAGCAGCTTGGCTCCTTTGAACACTGAAGCTTTCTTT | CASSLAPLNTEAFF
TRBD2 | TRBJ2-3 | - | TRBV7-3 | TGTGCCAGCAGCCCCGGGGGGGCGAGAAGCACAGATACGCAGTATTTT | CASSPGGARSTDTQYF
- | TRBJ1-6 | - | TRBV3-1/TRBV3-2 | TGTGCCAGCAGCCGCGTCAGGGATTCACCCCTCCACTTT | CASSRVRDSPLHF
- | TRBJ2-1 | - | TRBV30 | TGTGCCTGGACCCCCCCTCGCAATGAGCAGTTCTTC | CAWTPPRNEQFF
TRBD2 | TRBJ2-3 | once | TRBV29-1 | TGCAGCGTTGAGGGAAGCGGGAGTAGTACAGATACGCAGTATTTT | CSVEGSGSSTDTQYF
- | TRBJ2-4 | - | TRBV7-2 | TGTGCCAGCAGCAAGAACAGGGATTCGGCCAAAAACATTCAGTACTTC | CASSKNRDSAKNIQYF
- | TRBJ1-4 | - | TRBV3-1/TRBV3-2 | TGTGCCAGCAGCCTCCTGACAGCTTTTGCAACTAATGAAAAACTGTTTTTT | CASSLLTAFATNEKLFF
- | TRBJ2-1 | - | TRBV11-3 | TGTGCCAGCAGCTTGATGGGGAGAAACAATGAGCAGTTCTTC | CASSLMGRNNEQFF
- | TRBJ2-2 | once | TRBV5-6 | TGTGCCAGCAGCCTTCCCCGGGGAAGCACCGGGGAGCTGTTTTTT | CASSLPRGSTGELFF
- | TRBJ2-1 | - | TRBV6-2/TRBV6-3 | TGTGCCAGCAGTTACTCGCGGTTCTACAATGAGCAGTTCTTC | CASSYSRFYNEQFF
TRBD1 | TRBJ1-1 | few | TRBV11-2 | TGTGCCAGCAGCCGAACAGGGGGTTCCGCCGAAGCTTTCTTT | CASSRTGGSAEAFF
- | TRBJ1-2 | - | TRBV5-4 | TGTGCCAGCAGCTTGGATTCAGGGAACTATGGCTACACCTTC | CASSLDSGNYGYTF
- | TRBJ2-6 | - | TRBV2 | TGTGCCAGCCAGGTGGCGACAGGGGCCAACGTCCTGACTTTC | CASQVATGANVLTF
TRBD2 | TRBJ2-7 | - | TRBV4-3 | TGCGCCAGCAGCCAAGGGCTAGCGGATACCTACGAGCAGTACTTC | CASSQGLADTYEQYF
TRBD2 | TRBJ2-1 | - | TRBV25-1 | TGTGCCAGCAGTGCTCGGACTAGCGGGTTTTGGAATGAGCAGTTCTTC | CASSARTSGFWNEQFF
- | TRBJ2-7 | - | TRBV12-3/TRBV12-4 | TGTGCCAGCTCCCCCCCAGGGCCCTACGAGCAGTACTTC | CASSPPGPYEQYF
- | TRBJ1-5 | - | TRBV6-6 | TGTGCCAGCAGTTTAGTCGATCAGCCCCAGCATTTT | CASSLVDQPQHF
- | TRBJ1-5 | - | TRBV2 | TGTGCCAGCAGGTTTAGCTATAGCAATCAGCCCCAGCATTTT | CASRFSYSNQPQHF
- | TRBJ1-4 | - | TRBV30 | TGTGCCTGGAAAGGCGCGGGGGGGGAAAAACTGTTTTTT | CAWKGAGGEKLFF
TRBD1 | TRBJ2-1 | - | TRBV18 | TGTGCCAGCTCACCCACAGGGGGCGTTTACAATGAGCAGTTCTTC | CASSPTGGVYNEQFF
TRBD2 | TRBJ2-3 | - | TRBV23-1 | TGCGCCAGCAGTCAATCGCGCACTAGCGGGAGGCGAACCACAGATACGCAGTATTTT | CASSQSRTSGRRTTDTQYF
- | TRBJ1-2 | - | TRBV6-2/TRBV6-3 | TGTGCCAGCAGCCTTCGACAGTTTACCTACACCTTC | CASSLRQFTYTF